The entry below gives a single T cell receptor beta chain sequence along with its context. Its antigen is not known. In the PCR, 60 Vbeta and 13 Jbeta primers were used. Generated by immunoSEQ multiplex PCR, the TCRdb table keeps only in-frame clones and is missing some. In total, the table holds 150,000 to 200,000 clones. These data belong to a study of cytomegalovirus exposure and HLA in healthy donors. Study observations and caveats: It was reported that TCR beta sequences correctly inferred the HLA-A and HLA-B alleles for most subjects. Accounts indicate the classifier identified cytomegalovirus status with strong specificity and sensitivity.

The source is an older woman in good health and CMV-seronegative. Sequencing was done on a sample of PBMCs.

Written as DNA, the CDR3 is TGTGCCACCAGCAGAGATAGTTTGTCAGGCTCCTACGAGCAGTACTTC. It encodes CATSRDSLSGSYEQYF. The chain carries TRBV15 and TRBJ2-7; no firm D call. Per the germline V gene, CDR1 is LNHNV and CDR2 is YYDKDF (reference sequence). CDR3 length: 16 residues. The V gene lost 0 bases and the J gene lost 0 bases, with 12 bases spanning the gap. Filled out from reference TRBV15 and TRBJ2-7, the complete variable domain reads DAMVIQNPRYQVTQFGKPVTLSCSQTLNHNVMYWYQQKSSQAPKLLFHYYDKDFNNEADTPDNFQSRRPNTSFCFLDIRSPGLGDTAMYLCATSRDSLSGSYEQYFGPGTRLTVT.